Listed below are T cell receptor beta chains from one sample, sequenced in a study of CD8 T cells in Susac syndrome. In TCRdb, the immunoSEQ multiplex PCR reads were re-called with MiXCR into one record per CDR3 protein. The repertoire holds 150,000 to 160,000 distinct CDR3 sequences, with over 85% as singletons. The sequenced sample was CD8+ T cells from PBMCs. The receptors were gathered from a human donor with multiple sclerosis. The CDR3 runs from the conserved cysteine through the conserved F or W.

TRBJ2-7,TRBV5-6,CASSLGQDFPIGSYEQYF
TRBJ1-2,TRBV29-1,CSAQGTESKGYTF
TRBJ2-7,TRBV4-1,CASSHPTGGTYEQYF
TRBJ1-1,TRBV12-3/TRBV12-4,CASTKGLNTEAFF
TRBJ1-3,TRBV9,CASSVDRGAGNTIYF
TRBJ2-5,TRBV7-9,CASSEGFQETQYF
TRBJ2-2,TRBV13,CASSPSEGANTGELFF
TRBJ1-6,TRBV3-1,CASHLLGSPLHF
TRBJ1-1,TRBV3-1,CASSRRRTGDTEAFF
TRBJ1-5,TRBV30,CAWSVYSNQPQHF
TRBJ2-1,TRBV20-1,CSARIKGRWYNEQFF
TRBJ2-1,TRBV6-6,CASTLQRGGNEQFF
TRBJ1-2,TRBV5-1,CASSNRGGSGYTF
TRBJ1-5,TRBV12-5,CASGLGGRQLDF
TRBJ1-4,TRBV3-1,CASSQRAGDNEKLFF
TRBJ2-7,TRBV29-1,CSVEGGTLREQYF
TRBJ2-5,TRBV7-2,CASSQGEETQYF
TRBJ2-7,TRBV3-1,CASSQAGPGGYEQYF
TRBJ2-1,TRBV5-1,CASSLRQNSYNEQFF
TRBJ1-1,TRBV20-1,CSARVRPGRLNTEAFF
TRBJ1-2,TRBV30,CAWSVVAAAGYTF
TRBJ1-1,TRBV29-1,CSVDPVGPNTEAFF
TRBJ1-5,TRBV27,CASRDGGDQPQHF
TRBJ2-1,TRBV4-1,CASSQDLTRGWSEQFF
TRBJ2-7,TRBV28,CASRISGGGLYEQYF
TRBJ2-7,TRBV5-1,CASGGTPGYEQYF
TRBJ2-3,TRBV7-6,CASKGLQLRTDTQYF
TRBJ1-1,TRBV5-4,CASSLDRARTEAFF
TRBJ1-1,TRBV19,CASSPAASNTEAFF
TRBJ1-2,TRBV6-4,CASSTQGRAGADGYTF
TRBJ2-1,TRBV27,CASSFPGTGGAGEQFF
TRBJ1-1,TRBV2,CASRGIQGAFF
TRBJ1-2,TRBV29-1,CSVTDRVYGYTF
TRBJ1-2,TRBV29-1,CSVETVAYGYTF
TRBJ1-2,TRBV5-1,CASSLADSTGPDGYTF
TRBJ2-7,TRBV7-9,CASSFGRGLHYEQYF